The rows below give T cell receptor beta chains drawn from one sample of a study of OX40 agonist ivuxolimab in advanced cancers. The repertoire was sequenced with immunoSEQ multiplex PCR; TCRdb's copy has only in-frame clones and lacks some. This sample has about 90,000 clones, with about 90% found just once. Material: CD4+ or CD8+ T cells sorted from blood, obtained in a trial of the OX40 agonist ivuxolimab. Receptors originate from an adult with an advanced solid tumor such as melanoma, head and neck, liver or kidney cancer. The CDR3 runs from the conserved cysteine through the conserved F or W. The D gene is left open where the match is weak. Expanded clones are given a class, and other clones once, few, many or no size at all.

abundance: NA
d_gene: NA
v_gene: TRBV5-6
j_gene: TRBJ1-2
CDR3nt: TGTGCCAGCAGCTTGGGGCAGGGAAACTATGGCTACACCTTC
CDR3aa: CASSLGQGNYGYTF

abundance: NA
d_gene: TRBD1
v_gene: TRBV18
j_gene: TRBJ2-5
CDR3nt: TGTGCCAGCTCAGTTTACCCTTCCGGGACAGGGGGTACTCAAGAGACCCAGTACTTC
CDR3aa: CASSVYPSGTGGTQETQYF

abundance: NA
d_gene: NA
v_gene: TRBV28
j_gene: TRBJ1-1
CDR3nt: TGTGCCAGCCCTGAGGGGGAGGAAGCTTTCTTT
CDR3aa: CASPEGEEAFF

abundance: once
d_gene: TRBD1
v_gene: TRBV14
j_gene: TRBJ2-1
CDR3nt: TGTGCCAGCAGCCCCAACAGGGGGCTGGCGAATGAGCAGTTCTTC
CDR3aa: CASSPNRGLANEQFF

abundance: NA
d_gene: TRBD2
v_gene: TRBV6-5
j_gene: TRBJ2-3
CDR3nt: TGTGCCAGCAGACCTACTAGCGGGAGTTCAGATACGCAGTATTTT
CDR3aa: CASRPTSGSSDTQYF

abundance: once
d_gene: NA
v_gene: TRBV25-1
j_gene: TRBJ1-2
CDR3nt: TGTGCCAGCAGTGAGAGGGCATCGAACTATGGCTACACCTTC
CDR3aa: CASSERASNYGYTF

abundance: NA
d_gene: NA
v_gene: TRBV5-1
j_gene: TRBJ1-4
CDR3nt: TGCGCCAGCAGCTTGCTGGGAGAAAACGGTGAAAAACTGTTTTTT
CDR3aa: CASSLLGENGEKLFF

abundance: NA
d_gene: TRBD1
v_gene: TRBV19
j_gene: TRBJ1-2
CDR3nt: TGTGCCAGTAGGGACAGGGGGCTGGTGTCCTATGGCTACACCTTC
CDR3aa: CASRDRGLVSYGYTF

abundance: NA
d_gene: TRBD1
v_gene: TRBV4-1
j_gene: TRBJ2-5
CDR3nt: TGCGCCAGCAGCCAAGGGGACAGTTCACCAGAGACCCAGTACTTC
CDR3aa: CASSQGDSSPETQYF

abundance: NA
d_gene: NA
v_gene: TRBV4-3
j_gene: TRBJ2-3
CDR3nt: TGCGCCAGCAGCCAAGGGACCCGGGACACTATCACAGATACGCAGTATTTT
CDR3aa: CASSQGTRDTITDTQYF

abundance: NA
d_gene: NA
v_gene: TRBV21-1
j_gene: TRBJ2-7
CDR3nt: TGTGCCAGCACCCCGAGCGGGAGGCGATACCCCTACGAGCAGTACTTC
CDR3aa: CASTPSGRRYPYEQYF

abundance: once
d_gene: TRBD2
v_gene: TRBV2
j_gene: TRBJ2-1
CDR3nt: TGTGCCAGCAGAAGACTAGCGGGAGAGATCAATGAGCAGTTCTTC
CDR3aa: CASRRLAGEINEQFF

abundance: NA
d_gene: NA
v_gene: TRBV2
j_gene: TRBJ2-7
CDR3nt: TGTGCCAGCAGTCGGACGGGGGACTACGAGCAGTACTTC
CDR3aa: CASSRTGDYEQYF

abundance: NA
d_gene: TRBD2
v_gene: TRBV6-1
j_gene: TRBJ2-1
CDR3nt: TGTGCCAGCAACGGACTAGAGTACAATGAGCAGTTCTTC
CDR3aa: CASNGLEYNEQFF

abundance: NA
d_gene: NA
v_gene: TRBV28
j_gene: TRBJ2-5
CDR3nt: TGTGCCAGCAGCACCTCCCAGAACTCGGGGACCCAGTACTTC
CDR3aa: CASSTSQNSGTQYF

abundance: NA
d_gene: NA
v_gene: TRBV10-1
j_gene: TRBJ2-7
CDR3nt: TGCGCCAGCAGTCCCTACCGGGACACCTCCTACGAGCAGTACTTC
CDR3aa: CASSPYRDTSYEQYF

abundance: NA
d_gene: NA
v_gene: TRBV5-1
j_gene: TRBJ1-6
CDR3nt: TGCGCCAGCAGCCCGGGAGGCTATAATTCACCCCTCCACTTT
CDR3aa: CASSPGGYNSPLHF

abundance: NA
d_gene: NA
v_gene: TRBV6-5
j_gene: TRBJ2-2
CDR3nt: TGTGCCAGCAGTTACGTGGTCGGGGAGCTGTTTTTT
CDR3aa: CASSYVVGELFF

abundance: NA
d_gene: NA
v_gene: TRBV19
j_gene: TRBJ1-5
CDR3nt: TGTGCCAGTACTTCTTCCGAGGGGGGCAATCAGCCCCAGCATTTT
CDR3aa: CASTSSEGGNQPQHF

abundance: NA
d_gene: NA
v_gene: TRBV28
j_gene: TRBJ1-5
CDR3nt: TGTGCCACACACCGTGGGGGTATGAATTTT
CDR3aa: CATHRGGMNF

abundance: NA
d_gene: NA
v_gene: TRBV28
j_gene: TRBJ2-7
CDR3nt: TGTGCCAGTCAAACGCGGGCAGGGAGAAGGGGCAACTACGAGCAGTACTTC
CDR3aa: CASQTRAGRRGNYEQYF

abundance: NA
d_gene: TRBD2
v_gene: TRBV5-1
j_gene: TRBJ2-1
CDR3nt: TGCGCCAGCAGCTTGTCGCTAGCGGATGGCAATGAGCAGTTCTTC
CDR3aa: CASSLSLADGNEQFF

abundance: NA
d_gene: NA
v_gene: TRBV18
j_gene: TRBJ2-3
CDR3nt: TGTGCCAGCTCACCAGTCAGCCTCGGCGATACGCAGTATTTT
CDR3aa: CASSPVSLGDTQYF

abundance: NA
d_gene: NA
v_gene: TRBV9
j_gene: TRBJ2-3
CDR3nt: TGTGCCAGCAGCGTATTGGGCCAGGGGTACACGAGGGATACGCAGTATTTT
CDR3aa: CASSVLGQGYTRDTQYF

abundance: once
d_gene: TRBD2
v_gene: TRBV10-3
j_gene: TRBJ2-1
CDR3nt: TGTGCCATCAGCCCCCGGGGTAGCGGGAGTTACAATGAGCAGTTCTTC
CDR3aa: CAISPRGSGSYNEQFF

abundance: NA
d_gene: NA
v_gene: TRBV28
j_gene: TRBJ2-7
CDR3nt: TGTGCCAGCACCCCTCTTGGGGGGAGGCAGTACTTC
CDR3aa: CASTPLGGRQYF

abundance: NA
d_gene: NA
v_gene: TRBV11-2
j_gene: TRBJ2-7
CDR3nt: TGTGCCAGCAGCTCCACGCGGGACCCGACCAAGGTGTGGTTC
CDR3aa: CASSSTRDPTKVWF

abundance: NA
d_gene: NA
v_gene: TRBV28
j_gene: TRBJ1-5
CDR3nt: TGTGCCAGCAGTTTTATAGGGTTGTATAGCAATCAGCCCCAGCATTTT
CDR3aa: CASSFIGLYSNQPQHF